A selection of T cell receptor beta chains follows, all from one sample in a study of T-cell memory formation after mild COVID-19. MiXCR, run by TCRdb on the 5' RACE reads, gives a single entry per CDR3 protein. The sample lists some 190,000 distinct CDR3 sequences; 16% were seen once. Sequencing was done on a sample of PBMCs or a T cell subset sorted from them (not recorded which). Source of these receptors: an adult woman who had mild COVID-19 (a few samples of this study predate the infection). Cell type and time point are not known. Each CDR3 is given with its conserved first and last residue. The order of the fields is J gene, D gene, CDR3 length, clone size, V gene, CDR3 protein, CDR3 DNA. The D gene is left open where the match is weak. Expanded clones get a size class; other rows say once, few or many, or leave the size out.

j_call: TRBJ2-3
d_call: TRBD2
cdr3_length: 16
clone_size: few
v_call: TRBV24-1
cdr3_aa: CATSAATSGTKDTQYF
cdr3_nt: TGTGCCACCAGTGCCGCGACTAGCGGGACGAAAGATACGCAGTATTTT

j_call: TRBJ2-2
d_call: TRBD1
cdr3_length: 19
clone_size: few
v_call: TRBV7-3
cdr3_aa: CASSLTARAGGLRTGELFF
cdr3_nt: TGTGCCAGCAGCTTAACAGCCCGGGCAGGGGGATTGAGGACCGGGGAGCTGTTTTTT

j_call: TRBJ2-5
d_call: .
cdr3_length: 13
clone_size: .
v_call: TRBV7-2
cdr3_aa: CASKASNQETQYF
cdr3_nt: TGTGCCAGCAAGGCGTCGAACCAAGAGACCCAGTACTTC

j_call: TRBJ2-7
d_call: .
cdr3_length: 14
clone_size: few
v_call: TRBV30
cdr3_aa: CAWSAIGLSYEQYF
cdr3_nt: TGTGCCTGGAGTGCCATAGGGCTATCCTACGAGCAGTACTTC

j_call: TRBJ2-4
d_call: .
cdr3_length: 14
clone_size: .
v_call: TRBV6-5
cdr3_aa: CASSYGLAKNIQYF
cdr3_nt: TGTGCCAGCAGTTACGGGTTAGCCAAAAACATTCAGTACTTC

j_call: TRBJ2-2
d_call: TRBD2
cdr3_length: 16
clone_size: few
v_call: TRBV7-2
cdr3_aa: CASSPRRLAGVGELFF
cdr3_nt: TGTGCCAGCAGCCCCCGACGACTAGCGGGGGTCGGGGAGCTGTTTTTT

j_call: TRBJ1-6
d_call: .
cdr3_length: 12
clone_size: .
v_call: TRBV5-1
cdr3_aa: CASRDSNSPLHF
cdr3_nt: TGCGCCAGCAGGGACAGTAATTCACCCCTCCACTTT

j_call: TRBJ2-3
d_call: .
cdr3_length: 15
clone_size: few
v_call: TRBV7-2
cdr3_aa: CASSPRWGSTDTQYF
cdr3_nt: TGTGCCAGCAGCCCTAGATGGGGAAGCACAGATACGCAGTATTTT

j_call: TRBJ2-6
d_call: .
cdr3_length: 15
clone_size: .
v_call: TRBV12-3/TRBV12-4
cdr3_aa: CASSPRDVGANVLTF
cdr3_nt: TGTGCCAGCAGTCCGAGGGACGTTGGGGCCAACGTCCTGACTTTC

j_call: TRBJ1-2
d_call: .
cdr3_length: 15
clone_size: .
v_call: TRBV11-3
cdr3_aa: CASSLDGPGTDGYTF
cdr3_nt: TGTGCCAGCAGCTTAGATGGGCCGGGGACGGATGGCTACACCTTC

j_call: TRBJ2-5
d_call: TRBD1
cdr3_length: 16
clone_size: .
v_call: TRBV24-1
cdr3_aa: CATSDTGTGAKETQYF
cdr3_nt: TGTGCCACCAGTGACACCGGGACAGGGGCAAAAGAGACCCAGTACTTC

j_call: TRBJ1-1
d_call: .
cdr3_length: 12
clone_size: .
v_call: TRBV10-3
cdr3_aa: CAISALNTEAFF
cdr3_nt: TGTGCCATCAGTGCCTTGAACACTGAAGCTTTCTTT

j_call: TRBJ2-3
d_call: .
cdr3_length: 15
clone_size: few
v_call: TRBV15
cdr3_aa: CATSRIRTSTDTQYF
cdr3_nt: TGTGCCACCAGCAGGATTCGGACTAGCACAGATACGCAGTATTTT

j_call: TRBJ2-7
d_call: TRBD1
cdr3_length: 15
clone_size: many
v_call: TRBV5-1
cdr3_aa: CASSPVGQGSYEQYF
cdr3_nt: TGCGCCAGCAGCCCCGTGGGACAGGGATCCTACGAGCAGTACTTC

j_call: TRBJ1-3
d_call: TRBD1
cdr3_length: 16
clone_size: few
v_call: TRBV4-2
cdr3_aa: CASSQERTGPGNTIYF
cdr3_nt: TGTGCCAGCAGCCAGGAACGGACAGGGCCCGGAAACACCATATATTTT

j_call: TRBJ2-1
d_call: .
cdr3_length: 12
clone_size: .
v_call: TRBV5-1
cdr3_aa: CASSLEIGEQFF
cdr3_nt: TGCGCCAGCAGCTTGGAGATAGGAGAGCAGTTCTTC

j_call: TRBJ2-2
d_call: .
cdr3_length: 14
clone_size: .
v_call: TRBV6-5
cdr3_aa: CASTRAGNTGELFF
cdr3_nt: TGTGCCAGCACCAGGGCCGGAAACACCGGGGAGCTGTTTTTT

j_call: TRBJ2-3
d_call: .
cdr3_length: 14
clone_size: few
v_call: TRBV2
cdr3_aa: CASNGQRTADTQYF
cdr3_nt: TGTGCCAGCAATGGACAGAGGACCGCAGATACGCAGTATTTT

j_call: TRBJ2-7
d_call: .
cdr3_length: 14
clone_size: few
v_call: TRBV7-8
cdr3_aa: CASSSPGAFHEQYF
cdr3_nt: TGTGCCAGCAGCTCCCCGGGGGCTTTCCACGAGCAGTACTTC

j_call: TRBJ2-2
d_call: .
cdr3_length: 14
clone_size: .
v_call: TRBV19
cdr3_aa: CASTSRGGAGELFF
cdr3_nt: TGTGCCAGTACCTCCAGGGGTGGGGCCGGGGAGCTGTTTTTT

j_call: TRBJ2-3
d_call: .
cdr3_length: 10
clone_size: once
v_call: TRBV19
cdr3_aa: CASTEDTQYF
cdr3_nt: TGTGCCAGTACGGAGGATACGCAGTATTTT

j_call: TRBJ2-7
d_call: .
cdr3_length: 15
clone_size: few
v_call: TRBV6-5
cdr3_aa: CASSYSSGTFYEQYF
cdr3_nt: TGTGCCAGCAGTTACAGCAGCGGGACATTCTACGAGCAGTACTTC

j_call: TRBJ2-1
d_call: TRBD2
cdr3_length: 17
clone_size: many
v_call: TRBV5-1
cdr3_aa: CASSSEPISGGKGRAFF
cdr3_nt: TGCGCCAGCAGCTCGGAACCCATTTCGGGAGGGAAAGGACGTGCGTTCTTC

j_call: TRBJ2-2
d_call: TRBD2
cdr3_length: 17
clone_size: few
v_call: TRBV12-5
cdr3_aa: CASGLVLAGGPDGELFF
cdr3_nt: TGTGCTAGTGGTTTGGTGTTAGCGGGGGGGCCGGACGGGGAGCTGTTTTTT

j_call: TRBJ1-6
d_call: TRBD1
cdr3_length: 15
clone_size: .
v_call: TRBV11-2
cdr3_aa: CASSLRQGGNSPLHF
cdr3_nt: TGTGCCAGCAGCTTAAGACAGGGGGGTAATTCACCCCTCCACTTT

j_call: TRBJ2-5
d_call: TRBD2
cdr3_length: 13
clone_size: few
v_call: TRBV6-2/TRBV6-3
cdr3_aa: CASRPTGGETQYF
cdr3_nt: TGTGCCAGCCGCCCCACGGGGGGAGAGACCCAGTACTTC

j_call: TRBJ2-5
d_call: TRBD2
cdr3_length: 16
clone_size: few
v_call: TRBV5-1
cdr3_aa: CASSLGSGGPQETQYF
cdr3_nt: TGCGCCAGCAGCTTGGGAAGCGGGGGGCCCCAAGAGACCCAGTACTTC

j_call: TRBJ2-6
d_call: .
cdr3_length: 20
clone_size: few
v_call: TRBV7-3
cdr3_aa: CASSLIGGERSRPGANVLTF
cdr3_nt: TGTGCCAGCAGCTTAATCGGTGGTGAGAGATCTAGACCTGGGGCCAACGTCCTGACTTTC

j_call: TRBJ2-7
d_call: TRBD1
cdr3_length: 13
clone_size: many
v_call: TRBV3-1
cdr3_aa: CASSQGTGNEQYF
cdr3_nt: TGTGCCAGCAGCCAAGGGACAGGGAACGAGCAGTACTTC

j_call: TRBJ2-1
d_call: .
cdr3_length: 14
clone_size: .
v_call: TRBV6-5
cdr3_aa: CASSPPFSYNEQFF
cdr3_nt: TGTGCCAGCTCTCCGCCCTTTTCCTACAATGAGCAGTTCTTC

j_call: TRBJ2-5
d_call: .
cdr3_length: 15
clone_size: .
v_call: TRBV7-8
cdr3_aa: CASTLRTQSRQTQYF
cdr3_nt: TGTGCCAGCACCCTACGGACACAATCGAGGCAGACCCAGTACTTC

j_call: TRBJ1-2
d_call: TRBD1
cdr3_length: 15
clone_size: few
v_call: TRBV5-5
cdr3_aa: CASSWPGQAGVGYTF
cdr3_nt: TGTGCCAGCAGCTGGCCTGGACAGGCTGGCGTCGGCTACACCTTC

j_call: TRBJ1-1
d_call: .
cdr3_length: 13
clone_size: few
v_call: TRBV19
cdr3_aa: CASSTQLNTEAFF
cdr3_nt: TGTGCCAGTAGTACCCAGTTAAACACTGAAGCTTTCTTT

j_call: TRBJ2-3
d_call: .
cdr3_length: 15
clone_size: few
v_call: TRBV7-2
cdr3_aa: CASSRGTGRTDTQYF
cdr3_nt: TGTGCCAGCAGCCGAGGAACAGGGAGAACAGATACGCAGTATTTT

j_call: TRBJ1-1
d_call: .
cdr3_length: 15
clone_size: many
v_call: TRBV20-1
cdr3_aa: CSARDGGGPNTEAFF
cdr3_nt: TGCAGTGCTAGAGATGGGGGGGGACCTAACACTGAAGCTTTCTTT

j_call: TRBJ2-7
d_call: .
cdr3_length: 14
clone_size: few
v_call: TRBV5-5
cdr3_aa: CASSSTLNSYEQYF
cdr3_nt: TGTGCCAGCAGCTCGACTTTGAACTCCTACGAGCAGTACTTC

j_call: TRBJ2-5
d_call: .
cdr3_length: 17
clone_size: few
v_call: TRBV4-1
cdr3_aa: CASSRGVAGAFQETQYF
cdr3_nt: TGCGCCAGCAGCCGGGGGGTCGCGGGGGCCTTCCAAGAGACCCAGTACTTC

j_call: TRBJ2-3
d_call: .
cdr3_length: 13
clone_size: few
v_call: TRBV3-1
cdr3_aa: CASSQRATDTQYF
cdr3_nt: TGTGCCAGCAGCCAGCGGGCTACAGATACGCAGTATTTT

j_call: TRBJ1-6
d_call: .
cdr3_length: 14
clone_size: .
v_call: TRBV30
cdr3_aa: CAWTILDNNSPLHF
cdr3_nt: TGTGCCTGGACGATTTTGGACAATAATTCACCCCTCCACTTT

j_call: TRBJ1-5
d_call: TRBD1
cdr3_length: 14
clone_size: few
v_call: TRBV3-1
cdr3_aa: CASSETGGGQPQHF
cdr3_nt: TGTGCCAGCAGCGAAACAGGGGGCGGTCAGCCCCAGCATTTT

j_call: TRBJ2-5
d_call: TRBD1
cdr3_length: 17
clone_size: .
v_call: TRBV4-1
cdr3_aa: CASSQGGTGLTMETQYF
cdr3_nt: TGCGCCAGCAGCCAAGGGGGGACAGGGTTGACGATGGAGACCCAGTACTTC

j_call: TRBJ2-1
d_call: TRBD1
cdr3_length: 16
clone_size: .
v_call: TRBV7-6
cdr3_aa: CASSHWTGDSYNEQFF
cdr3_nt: TGTGCCAGCAGCCACTGGACAGGCGATTCCTACAATGAGCAGTTCTTC

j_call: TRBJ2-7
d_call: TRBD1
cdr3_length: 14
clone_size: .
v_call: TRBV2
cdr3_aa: CASRLQGARDEQYF
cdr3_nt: TGTGCCAGCAGACTACAGGGGGCGAGGGACGAGCAGTACTTC

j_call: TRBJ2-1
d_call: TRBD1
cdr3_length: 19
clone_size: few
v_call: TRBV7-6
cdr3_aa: CASSKRTGGRKSSYNEQFF
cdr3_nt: TGTGCCAGCAGCAAGCGGACAGGGGGCCGAAAAAGCTCCTACAATGAGCAGTTCTTC

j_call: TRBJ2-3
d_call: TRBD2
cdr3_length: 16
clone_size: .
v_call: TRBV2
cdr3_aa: CASRDLAGGTTDTQYF
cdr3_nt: TGTGCCAGCAGAGATCTAGCGGGAGGGACAACAGATACGCAGTATTTT

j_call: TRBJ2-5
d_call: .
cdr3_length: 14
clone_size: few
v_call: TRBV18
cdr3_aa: CASSPGFLDETQYF
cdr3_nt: TGTGCCAGCTCACCAGGGTTTTTGGATGAGACCCAGTACTTC